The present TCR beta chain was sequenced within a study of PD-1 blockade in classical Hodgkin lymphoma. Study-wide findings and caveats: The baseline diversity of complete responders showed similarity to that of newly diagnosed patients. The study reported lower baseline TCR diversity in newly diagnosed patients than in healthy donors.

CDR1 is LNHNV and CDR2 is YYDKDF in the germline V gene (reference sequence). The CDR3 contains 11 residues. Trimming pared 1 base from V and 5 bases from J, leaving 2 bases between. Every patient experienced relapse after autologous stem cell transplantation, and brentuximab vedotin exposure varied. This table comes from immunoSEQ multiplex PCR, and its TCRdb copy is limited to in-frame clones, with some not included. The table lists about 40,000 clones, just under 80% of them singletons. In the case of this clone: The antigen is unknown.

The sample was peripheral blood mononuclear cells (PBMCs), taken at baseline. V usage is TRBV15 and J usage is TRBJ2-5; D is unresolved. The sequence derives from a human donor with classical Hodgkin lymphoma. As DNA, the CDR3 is TGTGCCACCAGCAGAGGCGAGACCCAGTACTTC. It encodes CATSRGETQYF. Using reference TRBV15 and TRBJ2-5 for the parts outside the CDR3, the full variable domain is DAMVIQNPRYQVTQFGKPVTLSCSQTLNHNVMYWYQQKSSQAPKLLFHYYDKDFNNEADTPDNFQSRRPNTSFCFLDIRSPGLGDTAMYLCATSRGETQYFGPGTRLLVL.